This T cell receptor (beta chain) is drawn from a study of shared clonotypes between healthy human individuals. On the study more broadly: Each donor's CD8 memory used one plate, CD8 naive two, each CD4 subset three.

The CDR3 is made up of 14 amino acids. The ends were cut back, 2 bases at V and 7 bases at J, with 12 bases in the middle. The V gene's germline CDR1 is MNHEY and CDR2 SMNVEV (reference sequence). Some clones are missing from TCRdb's copy, which holds only in-frame ones; the method was immunoSEQ multiplex PCR. This table holds 2 million or so clones, roughly 95% found once. Overall study findings and caveats: Memory subsets generally showed smaller estimated richness than naive subsets did.

The naive CD8 subset, CD45RO-negative cells positively selected for CCR7, excluded terminally differentiated effector memory CD45RA+ cells. The table lists this clone with a count of one. No antigen is known for it. The V and J genes are TRBV27 and TRBJ2-1; maybe TRBD1 (6 bases). The sample comprised naive CD8+ T cells sorted from blood. This TCR came from a man between 18 and 29 years old in good health. The CDR3 nucleotides are TGTGCCAGCAGTTTAAGGGGCAGGGGAAATGAGCAGTTCTTC. This gives the protein CASSLRGRGNEQFF.